This is a list of T cell receptor beta chains from one sample in a study of PD-L1 blockade in urothelial cancer. The method was immunoSEQ multiplex PCR; TCRdb's version includes in-frame clones alone and lacks a portion of them. The sample yields tens of thousands of clones, about 85% seen once. The sample was PBMCs, taken around atezolizumab (anti-PD-L1) treatment. The origin of the receptors is a man aged 60 to 75 with urothelial cancer. CDR3s include the opening cysteine and the closing phenylalanine or tryptophan. The D gene is left open where the match is weak. Size is stated for part of the rows, as once, few or many counts, or as a class when the clone is expanded.

j_call d_call clone_size v_call cdr3_aa cdr3_nt
TRBJ1-2 TRBD1 - TRBV6-6 CASSRGQADYGYTF TGTGCCAGCAGTCGCGGACAGGCGGACTATGGCTACACCTTC
TRBJ2-1 - - TRBV6-1 CASRNTIHEQFF TGTGCCAGCAGAAATACTATCCATGAGCAGTTCTTC
TRBJ2-1 - - TRBV30 CAWEQDSYNEQFF TGTGCCTGGGAACAGGACAGCTACAATGAGCAGTTCTTC
TRBJ2-7 - - TRBV6-1 CASSAAGLAGSNWDEQYF TGTGCCAGCAGTGCTGCCGGTTTGGCAGGAAGTAATTGGGACGAGCAGTACTTC
TRBJ2-3 - - TRBV30 CAWAEGRGTPTDTQYF TGTGCCTGGGCGGAGGGTCGCGGGACGCCCACAGATACGCAGTATTTT
TRBJ1-5 - - TRBV6-5 CASSYDRGGDQPQHF TGTGCCAGCAGTTATGACCGGGGGGGCGATCAGCCCCAGCATTTT
TRBJ2-1 TRBD2 few TRBV4-1 CASGLGPYNEQFF TGCGCCAGCGGACTAGGCCCCTACAATGAGCAGTTCTTC
TRBJ1-6 TRBD1 - TRBV19 CASRNQIRQGRSPLHF TGTGCCAGTAGGAACCAGATTCGACAGGGAAGGTCACCCCTCCACTTT
TRBJ2-7 - - TRBV30 CAWRRGGAQGYEQYF TGTGCCTGGAGGAGGGGGGGGGCTCAAGGCTACGAGCAGTACTTC
TRBJ2-3 - - TRBV6-4 CASSDSELDTQYF TGTGCCAGCAGTGACTCTGAGCTCGATACGCAGTATTTT
TRBJ2-4 - - TRBV6-1 CASSVTTVAKNIQYF TGTGCCAGCAGTGTTACGACAGTAGCCAAAAACATTCAGTACTTC
TRBJ2-1 - - TRBV5-1 CASSLSTLGGPYNEQFF TGCGCCAGCAGCTTGTCGACCTTGGGAGGACCCTACAATGAGCAGTTCTTC
TRBJ2-2 - few TRBV6-5 CASSYVVAAYTGELFF TGTGCCAGCAGTTACGTAGTCGCGGCGTACACCGGGGAGCTGTTTTTT
TRBJ2-1 TRBD2 - TRBV19 CASSTSGGTEQFF TGTGCCAGTAGTACTAGCGGGGGAACCGAGCAGTTCTTC
TRBJ2-1 TRBD2 - TRBV5-1 CASSLALLAGPSEQFF TGCGCCAGCAGCTTGGCCCTGCTAGCGGGTCCTAGCGAGCAGTTCTTC
TRBJ2-7 TRBD2 - TRBV4-3 CASSQETSGSNEQYF TGCGCCAGCAGCCAAGAAACTAGCGGGAGTAACGAGCAGTACTTC
TRBJ2-3 TRBD2 - TRBV4-2 CASSQDLREVFPDTQYF TGTGCCAGCAGCCAAGATTTGCGGGAGGTCTTTCCAGATACGCAGTATTTT
TRBJ1-2 - - TRBV7-9 CASVGSAGTYGYTF TGTGCCAGCGTGGGATCGGCAGGGACTTATGGCTACACCTTC
TRBJ2-7 - - TRBV4-3 CASSQNSGTPYEQYF TGCGCCAGCAGCCAAAACTCAGGGACTCCCTACGAGCAGTACTTC
TRBJ2-7 TRBD1 - TRBV6-1 CASSVAETGAFEQYF TGTGCCAGCAGTGTCGCCGAGACAGGGGCATTCGAGCAGTACTTC
TRBJ1-2 - once TRBV30 CAWTHRGNYGYTF TGTGCCTGGACCCACCGGGGGAACTATGGCTACACCTTC
TRBJ2-5 - - TRBV7-6 CASSPHGGTNPTQETQYF TGTGCCAGCAGCCCCCATGGGGGGACGAACCCTACCCAAGAGACCCAGTACTTC
TRBJ1-2 TRBD1 - TRBV7-9 CASSFSRDRGGYTF TGTGCCAGCAGCTTTTCTAGGGACAGGGGCGGCTACACCTTC
TRBJ1-1 TRBD1 - TRBV7-2 CASSFGRGITEAFF TGTGCCAGCAGCTTCGGCAGGGGGATTACTGAAGCTTTCTTT
TRBJ2-1 - - TRBV27 CASSLGSAGRRNEQFF TGTGCCAGCAGTTTAGGTAGTGCGGGAAGGCGCAATGAGCAGTTCTTC
TRBJ1-2 - - TRBV6-1 CASNWGGGYTF TGTGCCAGCAACTGGGGGGGTGGCTACACCTTC
TRBJ1-5 - few TRBV30 CACTRAGDSVGNQPQHF TGTGCCTGCACGAGGGCAGGGGATAGTGTTGGCAATCAGCCCCAGCATTTT
TRBJ1-2 - - TRBV6-1 CASSDYRETEGYGYTF TGTGCCAGCAGTGACTACCGGGAAACAGAGGGCTATGGCTACACCTTC
TRBJ2-5 TRBD1 - TRBV9 CASSVGPTGGFRETQYF TGTGCCAGCAGCGTAGGTCCGACAGGGGGATTTAGAGAGACCCAGTACTTC
TRBJ2-7 TRBD1 - TRBV6-5 CASSWLPGQGVEQYF TGTGCCAGCAGTTGGCTACCGGGACAGGGGGTTGAGCAGTACTTC
TRBJ2-7 - - TRBV6-5 CASSYRGGASYEQYF TGTGCCAGCAGTTACCGGGGCGGGGCCTCCTACGAGCAGTACTTC
TRBJ1-3 - - TRBV14 CASSQVPGFRNTIYF TGTGCCAGCAGCCAAGTCCCAGGGTTTCGAAACACCATATATTTT
TRBJ1-5 TRBD1 - TRBV28 CASRTEQGGYQPQHF TGTGCCAGCAGGACCGAACAGGGGGGATATCAGCCCCAGCATTTT
TRBJ2-5 - - TRBV29-1 CSVRGPGTQYF TGCAGCGTCCGGGGTCCGGGGACCCAGTACTTC
TRBJ1-5 - - TRBV5-1 CASSFDPIEGNQPQHF TGCGCCAGCAGCTTTGACCCGATTGAGGGCAATCAGCCCCAGCATTTT
TRBJ1-2 - - TRBV20-1 CSAHRGGYTF TGCAGTGCTCATCGGGGTGGCTACACCTTC
TRBJ2-7 - - TRBV19 CASSIYDGAYEQYF TGTGCCAGTAGTATTTATGACGGAGCCTACGAGCAGTACTTC